Each of the 29 T cell receptor beta chains below was sequenced from the same sample in a study of blood T cell repertoires in COVID-19. The data were produced by immunoSEQ multiplex PCR, yet TCRdb's version contains in-frame clones alone and is incomplete. The sample consists of roughly 140,000 clones, 65% to 90% of them appearing once. The sample comprised peripheral blood. These receptors were taken from a man aged 60 to 75 with active or convalescent COVID-19.

The rearrangement links TRBV4-3 to TRBJ1-2, with no clear D. CDR3 length equals 17 residues. In germline, CDR1 is LGHNA, CDR2 YSLEER. Trimming shortened V by 1 base and J by 1 base, and 16 bases separated the two germline ends. CDR3 DNA sequence: TGCGCCAGCAGCCAAGCGTTCTTAGCCCGAGATAACTATGGCTACACCTTC. Amino acid sequence: CASSQAFLARDNYGYTF.

The J gene is TRBJ2-3, the V gene TRBV5-8; possibly TRBD2 for D (5 bases). The V end was cut by 0 bases, the J end by 1 base, with 9 bases between. Looked up from germline, CDR1 is SGHTS and CDR2 is YDEGEE. The CDR3 consists of 15 residues. In DNA form, the CDR3 reads TGTGCCAGCAGCTTGGGGTCCGGGGGCACAGATACGCAGTATTTT. It translates to CASSLGSGGTDTQYF.

This rearrangement joins TRBV6-5 to TRBJ1-5; 9 nucleotides agree with TRBD1. Trimming at V came to 8 bases and at J to 6 bases, leaving 8 bases not matched to a gene. The V gene's germline CDR1 is MNHEY and CDR2 SVGAGI. The CDR3 sequence is 14 residues long. The CDR3 here is CASGRRQGVQPQHF. The CDR3 nucleotides read TGTGCCAGCGGTAGGAGACAGGGGGTTCAGCCCCAGCATTTT.

This clone was recorded a few times. The chain joins TRBV19 to TRBJ1-6; TRBD1 matches at 8 bases. Germline V lookup: CDR1 LNHDA, CDR2 SQIVND (reference sequence). CDR3 length: 16 amino acids. The J segment lost 10 bases and the V segment lost 4 bases, leaving 12 bases of the junction unmatched. Written as DNA, the CDR3 is TGTGCCAGTAGTACCTTGGACAGGGTCGGCACATCACCCCTCCACTTT. Translated, it gives CASSTLDRVGTSPLHF.

V gene TRBV9 combines with J gene TRBJ1-5; D may be TRBD1 (5 bases). The germline V gene has CDR1 SGDLS and CDR2 YYNGEE. The CDR3 is 13 amino acids. Trimming took off 3 bases at V and 5 bases at J, with 9 bases between the two ends. The CDR3 DNA follows: TGTGCCAGCAGCGCGGGGGGATATCAGCCCCAGCATTTT. This translates into CASSAGGYQPQHF. The whole variable domain, filled in from reference TRBV9 and TRBJ1-5, reads DSGVTQTPKHLITATGQRVTLRCSPRSGDLSVYWYQQSLDQGLQFLIQYYNGEERAKGNILERFSAQQFPDLHSELNLSSLELGDSALYFCASSAGGYQPQHFGDGTRLSIL.

The chain has TRBV30 and TRBJ1-5; TRBD1 might be the D (6 bases). Trimming took 5 bases from V and 1 from J, leaving 12 bases between them. Germline V gene sequence: CDR1 GTSNPN, CDR2 SVGIG (reference sequence). The CDR3 consists of 14 residues. The CDR3 here is CAWGTGISNQPQHF. Written as DNA, the CDR3 is TGTGCCTGGGGAACAGGGATCAGCAATCAGCCCCAGCATTTT.

This clone occurred once. DNA for the CDR3: TGTGCCAGCAGTTACGGGGACAGGGGGTACAATCAGCCCCAGCATTTT. The encoded protein is CASSYGDRGYNQPQHF. J is TRBJ1-5 and V is TRBV6-5, with 11 bases matching TRBD1. Looked up from germline, CDR1 is MNHEY and CDR2 is SVGAGI. This CDR3 has 16 residues. V shed 2 bases, J shed 3 bases, and the junction held 3 bases outside the gene matches.

The chain carries TRBV28 and TRBJ2-2; 9 bases agree with TRBD1. Losses at the gene ends were 1 base for V and 4 bases for J; bases not matched to a gene: 10. Looked up from germline, CDR1 is MDHEN and CDR2 is SYDVKM. The CDR3 covers 18 residues. DNA of the CDR3: TGTGCCAGCAGTTTATTGGGGTCGTGGGACAGGGTCACCGGGGAGCTGTTTTTT. It encodes CASSLLGSWDRVTGELFF.

The chain employs TRBV9 and TRBJ1-2, with a tentative D call TRBD1 (5 bases). In germline, CDR1 is SGDLS, CDR2 YYNGEE. The CDR3 is made up of 12 amino acids. Trimming took off 2 bases at V and 4 bases at J, with 6 bases between the two ends. CDR3 bases: TGTGCCAGCAGCGTGGGGGGCTATGGCTACACCTTC. Translation: CASSVGGYGYTF.

V gene TRBV28 combines with J gene TRBJ2-1, with 8 bases fitting TRBD2. The length of the CDR3 is 16 residues. V shed 1 base and J 4 bases; nucleotides not matched to a gene: 6. CDR1 MDHEN and CDR2 SYDVKM come from the germline V gene. The CDR3 sequence is CASSLLSRGGYNEQFF. The CDR3 nucleotides read TGTGCCAGCAGTTTATTGTCCCGGGGGGGTTACAATGAGCAGTTCTTC.

This rearrangement joins TRBV2 to TRBJ1-1, with D possibly TRBD1 on 6 matching bases. The germline gives CDR1 SNHLY, CDR2 FYNNEI. Trimming cost V 5 bases and J 5 bases, with 18 bases left between them. CDR3 length equals 15 residues. The CDR3 is CASSPATGWGTEAFF. Written as DNA, the CDR3 is TGTGCCAGCAGTCCAGCTACAGGGTGGGGAACTGAAGCTTTCTTT. Full variable domain (rest looked up from reference TRBV2 and TRBJ1-1): EPEVTQTPSHQVTQMGQEVILRCVPISNHLYFYWYRQILGQKVEFLVSFYNNEISEKSEIFDDQFSVERPDGSNFTLKIRSTKLEDSAMYFCASSPATGWGTEAFFGQGTRLTVV.

CDR3 residues: CASSSGRTTQYF. CDR3 DNA: TGTGCCAGCAGCTCAGGACGGACAACGCAGTATTTT. The rearrangement uses TRBV3-1 (or the pseudogene TRBV3-2) and TRBJ2-3, with D perhaps matching TRBD1 (5 bases). Germline V gives CDR1 LGHDT, CDR2 YNNKEL (reference sequence). Trimming pared 5 bases from V and 9 bases from J, leaving 12 bases between. The CDR3 has 12 amino acids.

The chain joins TRBV11-3 to TRBJ1-5; D is undetermined. Trimming pared 0 bases from V and 3 bases from J, leaving 9 bases between. Looked up from germline, CDR1 is SGHNT and CDR2 is YENEEA. The CDR3 totals 15 residues. This chain's CDR3 is CASSLDGLSNQPQHF. CDR3 nucleotides: TGTGCCAGCAGCTTAGACGGGTTGTCCAATCAGCCCCAGCATTTT.

This clone showed up just once. The J gene is TRBJ2-1, the V gene TRBV4-3; TRBD2 might be the D (6 bases). The germline CDR1 and CDR2 sequences are LGHNA and YSLEER. The CDR3 covers 16 residues. With 0 bases removed from V and 3 bases from J, the gap between germline ends came to 12 bases. This CDR3 reads CASSQDVRGNYNEQFF. DNA of the CDR3: TGCGCCAGCAGCCAAGATGTGCGGGGAAACTACAATGAGCAGTTCTTC.

The chain uses TRBV30 and TRBJ2-1; TRBD1 matches 9 bases. The CDR3 loop spans 14 amino acids. Germline CDR1 GTSNPN, CDR2 SVGIG (reference sequence). The trim removed 4 bases at V and 4 bases at J, leaving 5 bases unmatched. CDR3 coding DNA: TGTGCCTGGAAACAGGGGGCTCAGTACAATGAGCAGTTCTTC. This sequence encodes CAWKQGAQYNEQFF.

The rearrangement uses TRBV19 and TRBJ2-1, with 14 bases matching TRBD2. The length of the CDR3 is 17 residues. The V and J ends lost 3 bases and 4 bases, in that order; junction bases with no gene match: 5. Germline V CDR1 and CDR2: LNHDA, SQIVND (reference sequence). This CDR3 is CASSIRGLAGVYNEQFF. Written as DNA, the CDR3 is TGTGCCAGTAGTATCCGGGGACTAGCGGGAGTTTACAATGAGCAGTTCTTC.

V and J are TRBV28 and TRBJ2-1; 12 bases align to TRBD1. CDR1 is MDHEN and CDR2 is SYDVKM in the germline V gene. The junction had 11 bases not matched to a gene; V was cut back by 6 bases and J by 8 bases. The CDR3 totals 16 residues. For the CDR3, the DNA is TGTGCCAGCAGGCACCGGGACAGGGGGCGTCCGGATGAGCAGTTCTTC. As protein: CASRHRDRGRPDEQFF.

CDR3 in amino acids: CASSLDVGGRNEKLFF. In DNA form, the CDR3 reads TGTGCCAGCAGCTTAGACGTGGGGGGGCGAAATGAAAAACTGTTTTTT. The chain links TRBV7-2 to TRBJ1-4; a weak D match, TRBD1 (6 bases). V was shortened by 1 base and J by 5 bases, with 14 bases between the two germline ends. Germline values: CDR1 SGHTA, CDR2 FQGNSA. The CDR3 is 16 residues long.

J is TRBJ1-2 and V is TRBV4-3; weak D call: TRBD1 (6 bases). This CDR3 is 15 amino acids long. Germline values: CDR1 LGHNA, CDR2 YSLEER. Trimming cost V 0 bases and J 3 bases, with 11 bases left between them. The CDR3 nucleotides are TGCGCCAGCAGCCAAGACCGCACAGGGTACTATGGCTACACCTTC. Its protein is CASSQDRTGYYGYTF.

The chain uses TRBV7-2 and TRBJ2-1, with 8 bases that match TRBD2. The CDR3 covers 16 residues. Germline V CDR1 and CDR2: SGHTA, FQGNSA. Trimming took 1 base from V and 10 from J; bases not matched to a gene: 12. The CDR3 sequence: CASSLGFSAGDGEQFF. The CDR3 nucleotides are TGTGCCAGCAGCTTAGGTTTCTCAGCGGGGGACGGAGAGCAGTTCTTC.

This sequence joins TRBV5-6 and TRBJ2-7; the D gene is possibly TRBD1 (5 bases). The ends were cut back, 1 base at V and 4 bases at J, with 18 bases in the middle. Germline V gene data show CDR1 as SGHDT and CDR2 as YYEEEE. This CDR3 contains 16 residues. CDR3 in amino acids: CASSLKGFRDLYEQYV. CDR3 nucleotide sequence: TGTGCCAGCAGCTTGAAGGGCTTCAGGGATCTTTACGAGCAGTACGTC.

The chain employs TRBV7-6 and TRBJ2-5; 7 bases match TRBD1. The CDR3 runs 14 residues. The germline V gene encodes CDR1 SGHVS and CDR2 FNYEAQ. V lost 1 base to trimming and J lost 2 bases; unmatched junction nucleotides: 1. This chain's CDR3 is CASSLGTGQETQYF. In DNA, the CDR3 is TGTGCCAGCAGCTTAGGGACAGGACAAGAGACCCAGTACTTC.

The chain joins TRBV25-1 to TRBJ2-5, with TRBD2 as a possible D gene (6 bases). CDR1 MGHDK and CDR2 SYGVNS come from the germline V gene. This CDR3 is built from 15 residues. Trimming took 2 bases from V and 2 from J, leaving 12 bases between them. The CDR3 DNA reads TGTGCCAGCAGTGAACCCCGACTAGAACAAGAGACCCAGTACTTC. Translated: CASSEPRLEQETQYF. The variable domain in full, with the rest retrieved from reference TRBV25-1 and TRBJ2-5, is EADIYQTPRYLVIGTGKKITLECSQTMGHDKMYWYQQDPGMELHLIHYSYGVNSTEKGDLSSESTVSRIRTEHFPLTLESARPSHTSQYLCASSEPRLEQETQYFGPGTRLLVL.

The CDR3 loop reads CASSPLNSDEQYV. The CDR3 nucleotides are TGTGCCAGCTCACCACTCAATTCAGACGAGCAGTACGTC. The V and J genes are TRBV18 and TRBJ2-7; D unclear. Germline values: CDR1 KGHSH, CDR2 LQKENI. This CDR3 region has 13 residues. V lost 1 base, J lost 5 bases, and 9 bases lay in between.

The chain carries TRBV15 and TRBJ2-6; 8 nucleotides line up with TRBD1. Germline V gives CDR1 LNHNV, CDR2 YYDKDF (reference sequence). Losses at the gene ends were 9 bases for V and 0 bases for J; bases not matched to a gene: 7. The CDR3 runs to 16 residues. This chain's CDR3 is CATNKGQGSGANVLTF. The CDR3, as DNA: TGTGCCACTAATAAAGGACAGGGCTCTGGGGCCAACGTCCTGACTTTC.

The CDR3 nucleotides read TGTGCCAGCTCACCTTCGGGACTTCCCTACGAGCAGTACGTC. Its protein is CASSPSGLPYEQYV. This chain joins TRBV18 and TRBJ2-7, with a tentative D call TRBD2 (6 bases). Germline-derived CDR1 and CDR2 are KGHSH and LQKENI. Deletions cut 3 bases from V and 2 bases from J, with 11 bases between. The CDR3 sequence is 14 residues long.

As for this clone: This may come from a read error, since a much larger clone is one base off. This sample includes further DNA sequences coding for the same CDR3. The CDR3 DNA is TGTGCCTGGAGTGTATGGAGACAGAGCGAGGAAAAACTATTTTTT. Translation: CAWSVWRQSEEKLFF. The rearrangement uses TRBV30 and TRBJ1-4; TRBD1 might be the D (5 bases). Germline CDR1 reads GTSNPN; CDR2 reads SVGIG (reference sequence). The CDR3 totals 15 residues. Supplemented by reference TRBV30 and TRBJ1-4, the full variable domain reads SQTIHQWPATLVQPVGSPLSLECTVEGTSNPNLYWYRQAAGRGLQLLFYSVGIGQISSEVPQNLSASRPQDRQFILSSKKLLLSDSGFYLCAWSVWRQSEEKLFFGSGTQLSVL.

V usage is TRBV20-1 and J usage is TRBJ2-5; D gene unclear. The V end lost 2 bases, the J end lost 5 bases, and 6 bases lay between the germline ends. Germline lookup yields CDR1 DFQATT and CDR2 SNEGSKA (reference sequence). The CDR3 length is 11 residues. In DNA form, the CDR3 reads TGCAGTGCTAGATTTCCGGAGACCCAGTACTTC. Amino acids: CSARFPETQYF.

V gene TRBV11-3 combines with J gene TRBJ2-2, with 10 bases that match TRBD1. Germline CDR1 and CDR2: SGHNT and YENEEA. V shed 6 bases and J 5 bases; nucleotides not matched to a gene: 12. The CDR3 length is 17 residues. The CDR3 DNA is TGTGCCAGCAGACATCCAGGACAGGGGGTATCAACCGGGGAGCTGTTTTTT. This encodes CASRHPGQGVSTGELFF.